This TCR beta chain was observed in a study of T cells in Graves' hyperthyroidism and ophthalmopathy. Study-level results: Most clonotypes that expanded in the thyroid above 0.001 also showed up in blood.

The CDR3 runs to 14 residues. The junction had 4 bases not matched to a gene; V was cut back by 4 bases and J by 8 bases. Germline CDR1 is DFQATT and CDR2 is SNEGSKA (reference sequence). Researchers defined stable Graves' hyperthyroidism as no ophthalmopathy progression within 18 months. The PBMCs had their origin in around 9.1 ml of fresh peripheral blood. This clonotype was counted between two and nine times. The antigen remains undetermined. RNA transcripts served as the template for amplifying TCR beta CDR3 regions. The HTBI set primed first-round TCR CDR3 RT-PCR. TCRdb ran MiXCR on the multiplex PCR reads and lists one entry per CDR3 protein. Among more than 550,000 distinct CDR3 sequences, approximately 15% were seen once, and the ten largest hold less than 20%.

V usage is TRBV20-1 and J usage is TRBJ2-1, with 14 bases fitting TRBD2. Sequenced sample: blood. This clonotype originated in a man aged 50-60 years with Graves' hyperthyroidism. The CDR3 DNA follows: TGCAGTGCTAACAGGACTAGCGGGAGGCATGAGCAGTTCTTC. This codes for CSANRTSGRHEQFF.